This is a list of T cell receptor beta chains from one sample in a study of cytomegalovirus exposure and HLA in healthy donors. This table comes from immunoSEQ multiplex PCR, and its TCRdb copy is limited to in-frame clones, with some not included. The sample lists 150,000 to 200,000 clones; roughly 82% were seen once. Sequencing was carried out using PBMCs. Every receptor here comes from a young man in good health and CMV-seropositive. Each CDR3 is given with its conserved first and last residue. D genes are given only for firm matches. Size tells how often a clone was seen (once, few, many) or the class of an expanded clone, and some rows leave it out.

V gene	J gene	clone size	D gene	CDR3 protein	CDR3 DNA
TRBV28	TRBJ2-7	once	NA	CASSLYGQAYYEQYF	TGTGCCAGCAGTTTATATGGTCAGGCTTACTACGAGCAGTACTTC
TRBV5-1	TRBJ2-5	NA	NA	CASSFSGDQETQYF	TGCGCCAGCAGCTTTTCGGGGGACCAAGAGACCCAGTACTTC
TRBV6-1	TRBJ2-3	NA	TRBD2	CASSVLAGETDTQYF	TGTGCCAGCAGTGTACTAGCGGGAGAAACAGATACGCAGTATTTT
TRBV9	TRBJ2-7	NA	NA	CASSPYFQAEQYF	TGTGCCAGCAGCCCATACTTTCAGGCCGAGCAGTACTTC
TRBV4-1	TRBJ1-4	NA	NA	CASSLTAGEKLFF	TGCGCCAGCAGCCTAACCGCGGGGGAAAAACTGTTTTTT
TRBV27	TRBJ2-7	few	NA	CASRGVAYEQYF	TGTGCCAGCAGGGGAGTTGCCTACGAGCAGTACTTC
TRBV4-3	TRBJ2-1	NA	TRBD2	CASSHDSGRMNEQFF	TGCGCCAGCAGCCATGATAGCGGGAGAATGAATGAGCAGTTCTTC
TRBV15	TRBJ1-1	NA	NA	CATSTPTGTNTEAFF	TGTGCCACCAGCACCCCGACAGGAACGAACACTGAAGCTTTCTTT
TRBV7-6	TRBJ1-1	NA	NA	CASSLEIQGDTEAFF	TGTGCCAGCAGCTTAGAAATCCAAGGGGACACTGAAGCTTTCTTT
TRBV18	TRBJ2-4	NA	NA	CASSPGSGTSAKNIQYF	TGTGCCAGCTCACCTGGATCGGGAACCTCAGCCAAAAACATTCAGTACTTC
TRBV15	TRBJ1-1	NA	NA	CATSRAGTEAFF	TGTGCCACCAGCAGAGCGGGGACTGAAGCTTTCTTT
TRBV28	TRBJ2-3	NA	TRBD2	CASRTSGSGGDTQYF	TGTGCCAGTAGGACTAGCGGGAGCGGGGGAGATACGCAGTATTTT
TRBV25-1	TRBJ2-3	NA	NA	CASTLAENTDTQYF	TGTGCCAGCACATTAGCGGAGAACACAGATACGCAGTATTTT
TRBV18	TRBJ2-6	NA	TRBD1	CASSLGQAEWANVLTF	TGTGCCAGCTCCCTAGGACAGGCCGAGTGGGCCAACGTCCTGACTTTC
TRBV5-6	TRBJ1-1	NA	NA	CASSLVATEAFF	TGTGCCAGCAGCTTGGTGGCCACTGAAGCTTTCTTT
TRBV11-2	TRBJ2-1	NA	TRBD2	CASSLGVAGVNNEQFF	TGTGCCAGCAGCTTAGGAGTAGCGGGAGTGAATAATGAGCAGTTCTTC
TRBV6-5	TRBJ2-1	NA	TRBD2	CASSSKREFGGEQFF	TGTGCCAGCAGTTCGAAGCGGGAGTTCGGGGGTGAGCAGTTCTTC
TRBV19	TRBJ2-7	NA	TRBD2	CASSLRQGGLAGGRPYEQYF	TGTGCCAGTAGCCTTCGTCAAGGGGGACTAGCGGGAGGCCGCCCCTACGAGCAGTACTTC
TRBV5-6	TRBJ1-2	NA	NA	CASSPQTRGYTF	TGTGCCAGCAGCCCGCAAACTCGGGGGTACACCTTC
TRBV18	TRBJ1-1	NA	TRBD1	CASSPTFSGQGAFF	TGTGCCAGCTCACCAACGTTTTCCGGACAGGGAGCTTTCTTT
TRBV7-3	TRBJ2-7	NA	NA	CASSLPAISYEQYF	TGTGCCAGCAGCTTACCAGCGATCTCCTACGAGCAGTACTTC
TRBV2	TRBJ2-7	NA	TRBD1	CASSEPTGVHEQYF	TGTGCCAGCAGTGAGCCGACAGGGGTTCACGAGCAGTACTTC
TRBV5-1	TRBJ2-7	few	NA	CASSLVSDEQYF	TGCGCCAGCAGCTTGGTGTCAGACGAGCAGTACTTC
TRBV10-3	TRBJ2-1	once	TRBD1	CAIELGTGYNEQFF	TGTGCCATCGAGCTGGGGACAGGGTACAATGAGCAGTTCTTC